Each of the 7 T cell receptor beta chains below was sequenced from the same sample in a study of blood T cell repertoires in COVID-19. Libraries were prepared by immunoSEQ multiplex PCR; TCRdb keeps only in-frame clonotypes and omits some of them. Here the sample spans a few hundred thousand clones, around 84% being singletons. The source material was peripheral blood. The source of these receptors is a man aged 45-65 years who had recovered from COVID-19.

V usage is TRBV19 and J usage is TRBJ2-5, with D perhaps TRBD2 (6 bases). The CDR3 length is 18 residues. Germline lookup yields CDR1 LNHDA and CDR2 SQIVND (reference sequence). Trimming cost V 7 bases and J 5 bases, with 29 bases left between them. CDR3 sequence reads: CASITEILASAGKETQYF. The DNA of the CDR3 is TGTGCCAGTATCACTGAAATCTTGGCTAGCGCTGGTAAGGAGACCCAGTACTTC.

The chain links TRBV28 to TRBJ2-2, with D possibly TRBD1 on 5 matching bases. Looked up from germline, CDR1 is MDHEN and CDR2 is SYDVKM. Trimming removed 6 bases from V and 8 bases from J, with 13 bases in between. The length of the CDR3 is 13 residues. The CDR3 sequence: CASRLQGAGELFF. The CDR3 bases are TGTGCCAGCAGGCTTCAAGGGGCAGGGGAGCTGTTTTTT.

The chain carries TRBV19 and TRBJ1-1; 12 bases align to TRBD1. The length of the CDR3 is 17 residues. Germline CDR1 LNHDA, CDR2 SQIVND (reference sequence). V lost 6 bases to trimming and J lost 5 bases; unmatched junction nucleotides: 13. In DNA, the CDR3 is TGTGCCAGTAGCAAGGGGACAGGGGGCGGTCGGGGGACTGAAGCTTTCTTT. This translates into CASSKGTGGGRGTEAFF.

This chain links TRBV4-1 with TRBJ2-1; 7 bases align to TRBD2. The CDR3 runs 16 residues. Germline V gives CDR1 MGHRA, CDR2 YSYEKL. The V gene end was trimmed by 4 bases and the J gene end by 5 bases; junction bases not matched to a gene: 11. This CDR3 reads CASSRNPGRVNNEQFF. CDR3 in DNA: TGCGCCAGCAGCCGCAACCCAGGGAGGGTTAACAATGAGCAGTTCTTC.

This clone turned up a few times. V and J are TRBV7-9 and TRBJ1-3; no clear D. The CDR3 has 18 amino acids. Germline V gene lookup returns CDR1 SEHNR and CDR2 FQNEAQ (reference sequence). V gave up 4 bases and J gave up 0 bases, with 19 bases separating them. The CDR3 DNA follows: TGTGCCAGCAGCTCCTTAGGCGGGAAAGAGAGCTCTGGAAACACCATATATTTT. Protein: CASSSLGGKESSGNTIYF.

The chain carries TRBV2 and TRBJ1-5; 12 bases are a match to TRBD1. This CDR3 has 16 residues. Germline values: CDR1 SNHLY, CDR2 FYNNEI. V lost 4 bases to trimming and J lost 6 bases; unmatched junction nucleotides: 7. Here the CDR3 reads CASSVEGTGGSQPQHF. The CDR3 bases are TGTGCCAGCAGTGTAGAGGGGACAGGGGGCAGTCAGCCCCAGCATTTT.

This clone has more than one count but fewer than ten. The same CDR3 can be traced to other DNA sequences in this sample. Written as DNA, the CDR3 is TGTGCCAGCAGCCCCGGGGACAGGCGTAATCAGCCCCAGCATTTT. Residues: CASSPGDRRNQPQHF. The chain joins TRBV7-2 to TRBJ1-5, with 8 nucleotides matching TRBD1. Germline assignment: CDR1 SGHTA and CDR2 FQGNSA. Trimming removed 5 bases from V and 4 bases from J; junction bases left unmatched: 7. There are 15 residues in the CDR3.